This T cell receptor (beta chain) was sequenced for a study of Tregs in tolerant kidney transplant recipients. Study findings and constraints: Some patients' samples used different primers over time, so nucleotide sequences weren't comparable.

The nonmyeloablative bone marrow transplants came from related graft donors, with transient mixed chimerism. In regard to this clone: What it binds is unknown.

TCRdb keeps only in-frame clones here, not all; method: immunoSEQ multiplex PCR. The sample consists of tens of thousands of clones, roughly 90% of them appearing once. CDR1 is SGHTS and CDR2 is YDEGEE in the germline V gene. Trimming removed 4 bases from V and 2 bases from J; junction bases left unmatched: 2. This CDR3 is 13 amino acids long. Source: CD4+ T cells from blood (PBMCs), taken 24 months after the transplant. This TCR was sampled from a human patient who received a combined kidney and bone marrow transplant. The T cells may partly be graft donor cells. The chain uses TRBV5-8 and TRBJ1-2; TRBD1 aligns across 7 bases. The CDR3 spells CASSRDRNYGYTF. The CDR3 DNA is TGTGCCAGCAGCCGGGACAGAAACTATGGCTACACCTTC.